A selection of T cell receptor beta chains follows, all from one sample in a study of T cell repertoires in cytomegalovirus infection. TCRdb redid the calling of the reads with MiXCR, one entry per CDR3 protein. This sample has roughly 730,000 distinct CDR3 sequences, with roughly 36% found just once. No cognate antigen is known for these TCRs. This material consisted of cultured PBMCs, taken from culture after CMV antigen stimulation. The receptors here all came from a human donor in good health (CMV status not recorded). Some clones in this sample may be carry-over from other donors' samples. Both conserved end residues are part of each CDR3. A D gene is named only where the DNA matches it firmly. Clone size is not always given. Where it is, it says once, few, many or a class for expanded clones.

V gene	J gene	D gene	clone size	CDR3 protein	CDR3 DNA
TRBV11-2	TRBJ2-3	-	few	CATDQGRTDTQYF	TGTGCCACAGACCAGGGTCGCACAGATACGCAGTATTTT
TRBV6-1	TRBJ2-1	-	-	CASSESTGLGVNEQFF	TGTGCCAGCAGTGAAAGTACGGGTCTGGGAGTGAATGAGCAGTTCTTC
TRBV6-6	TRBJ1-6	-	-	CASSYSRQDNSPLHF	TGTGCCAGCAGTTACTCGAGGCAGGATAATTCACCCCTCCACTTT
TRBV15	TRBJ2-7	-	-	CATRERASSYEQYF	TGTGCCACTCGCGAGCGGGCTAGCTCCTACGAGCAGTACTTC
TRBV2	TRBJ2-1	TRBD2	-	CASGRTSGGRDPYNEQFF	TGTGCCAGCGGCCGGACTAGCGGGGGCCGAGACCCCTACAATGAGCAGTTCTTC
TRBV7-2	TRBJ2-5	TRBD1	few	CASSSEGQVGETQYF	TGTGCCAGCAGCTCGGAGGGACAGGTGGGCGAGACCCAGTACTTC
TRBV12-3/TRBV12-4	TRBJ1-6	-	many	CASSFSTRGDSPLHF	TGTGCCAGCAGTTTTAGCACCCGGGGAGATTCACCCCTCCACTTT
TRBV4-1	TRBJ1-5	-	-	CASSQGAQALPQHF	TGCGCCAGCAGCCAAGGGGCCCAAGCTCTGCCCCAGCATTTT
TRBV28	TRBJ2-4	TRBD1	few	CASRPHRGRNIQYF	TGTGCCAGCAGACCTCACAGGGGGAGAAACATTCAGTACTTC
TRBV7-3	TRBJ2-1	-	-	CASSLYLLGEQFF	TGTGCCAGCAGCTTATACCTCCTCGGTGAGCAGTTCTTC
TRBV28	TRBJ2-3	-	-	CASSWRTSTDTQYF	TGTGCCAGCAGTTGGCGGACTAGCACAGATACGCAGTATTTT